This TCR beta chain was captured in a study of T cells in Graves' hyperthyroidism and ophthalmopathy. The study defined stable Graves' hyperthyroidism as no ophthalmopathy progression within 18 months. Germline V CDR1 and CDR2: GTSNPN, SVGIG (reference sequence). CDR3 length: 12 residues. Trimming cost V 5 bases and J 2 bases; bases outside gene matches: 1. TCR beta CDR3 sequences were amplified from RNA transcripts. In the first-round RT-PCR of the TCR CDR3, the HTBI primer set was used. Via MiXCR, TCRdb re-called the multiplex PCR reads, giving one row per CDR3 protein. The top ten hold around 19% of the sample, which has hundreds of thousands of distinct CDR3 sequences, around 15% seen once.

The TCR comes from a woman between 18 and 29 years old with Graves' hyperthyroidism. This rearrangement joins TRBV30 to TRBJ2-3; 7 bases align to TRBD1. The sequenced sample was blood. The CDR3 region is CAWDRDTDTQYF. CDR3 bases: TGTGCCTGGGACAGGGACACAGATACGCAGTATTTT.